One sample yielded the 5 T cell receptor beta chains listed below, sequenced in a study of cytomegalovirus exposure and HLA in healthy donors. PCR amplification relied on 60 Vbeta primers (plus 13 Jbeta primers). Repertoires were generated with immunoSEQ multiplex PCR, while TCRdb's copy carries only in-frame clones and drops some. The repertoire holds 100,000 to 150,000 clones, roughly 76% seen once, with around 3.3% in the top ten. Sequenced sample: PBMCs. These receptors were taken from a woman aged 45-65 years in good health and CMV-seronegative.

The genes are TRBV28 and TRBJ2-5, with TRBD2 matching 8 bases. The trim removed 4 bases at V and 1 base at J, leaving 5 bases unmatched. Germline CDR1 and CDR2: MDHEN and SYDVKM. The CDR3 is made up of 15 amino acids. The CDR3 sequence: CASSSSGPTQETQYF. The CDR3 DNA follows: TGTGCCAGCAGTTCTAGCGGGCCCACCCAAGAGACCCAGTACTTC.

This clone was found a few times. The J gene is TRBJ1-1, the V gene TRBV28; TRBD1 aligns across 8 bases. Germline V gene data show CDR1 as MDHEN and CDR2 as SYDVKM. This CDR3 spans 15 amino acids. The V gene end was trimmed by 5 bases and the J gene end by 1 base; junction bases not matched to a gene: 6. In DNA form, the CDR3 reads TGTGCCAGCAGTGCGCCGGGACAGGCGAACACTGAAGCTTTCTTT. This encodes CASSAPGQANTEAFF.

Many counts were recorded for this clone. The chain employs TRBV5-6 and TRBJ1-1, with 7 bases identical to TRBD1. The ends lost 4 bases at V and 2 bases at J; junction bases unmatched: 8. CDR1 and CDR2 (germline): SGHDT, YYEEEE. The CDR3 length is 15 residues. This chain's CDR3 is CASSPIDRANTEAFF. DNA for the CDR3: TGTGCCAGCAGCCCGATTGACAGGGCTAACACTGAAGCTTTCTTT.

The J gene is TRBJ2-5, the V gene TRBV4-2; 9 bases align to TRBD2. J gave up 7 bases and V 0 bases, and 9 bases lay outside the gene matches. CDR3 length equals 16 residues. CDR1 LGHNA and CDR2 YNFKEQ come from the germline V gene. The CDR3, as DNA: TGTGCCAGCAGCCAAGATCTTATAGCGGGGGCGGGGACCCAGTACTTC. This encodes CASSQDLIAGAGTQYF.

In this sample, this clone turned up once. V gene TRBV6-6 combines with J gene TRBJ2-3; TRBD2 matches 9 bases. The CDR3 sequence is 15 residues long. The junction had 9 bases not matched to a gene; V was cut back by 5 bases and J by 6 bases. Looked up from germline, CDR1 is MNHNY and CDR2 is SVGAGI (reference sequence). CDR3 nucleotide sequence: TGTGCCAGCAGTCACCCAGCGGGAGGCCCCGATACGCAGTATTTT. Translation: CASSHPAGGPDTQYF.